Below, one T cell receptor (beta chain) is given with its context. PCR was performed a second time for about 7 to 11 cycles using a sample-barcoded 5' primer and a J-beta primer mix. TCRdb called the 5' RACE reads again in MiXCR, with one record for every CDR3 protein. The table records approximately 800,000 distinct CDR3 sequences, about 45% of them present only once. These data are taken from a study of blood T cells in healthy people across ages. The overall study: Using template switching, researchers captured about one barcoded beta molecule for each two T cells.

Germline assignment: CDR1 SGHRS and CDR2 YFSETQ. Germline trimming cut 3 bases from V and 2 bases from J; bases unmatched to any gene: 4. The length of the CDR3 is 15 residues. This chain uses TRBV5-1 with TRBJ1-2; 10 nucleotides line up with TRBD1. The sample comprised blood. The clonotype originates from a man aged 80 or over in good health. The CDR3 coding sequence is TGCGCCAGCAGCTGGGGACAGGGGAGGAACTATGGCTACACCTTC. Translated: CASSWGQGRNYGYTF. The full variable domain, with the rest looked up from reference TRBV5-1 and TRBJ1-2, is KAGVTQTPRYLIKTRGQQVTLSCSPISGHRSVSWYQQTPGQGLQFLFEYFSETQRNKGNFPGRFSGRQFSNSRSEMNVSTLELGDSALYLCASSWGQGRNYGYTFGSGTRLTVV.